This TCR beta chain is from a study of Graves' ophthalmopathy and Graves' hyperthyroidism. The study amplified TCR beta CDR3 regions using RNA transcripts. Second-round multiplex PCR followed a first-round RT-PCR using HTBI primers. TCRdb reprocessed the multiplex PCR reads with MiXCR, giving one entry per CDR3 protein. The sample shows fewer than 600,000 distinct CDR3 sequences, 14% of them seen only once. CDR1 and CDR2 from the germline V gene are SGHRS and YFSETQ. This CDR3 has 12 residues. Trimming shortened V by 3 bases and J by 8 bases, and 11 bases separated the two germline ends. This clonotype was observed many times.

The specimen sequenced was blood. The source of this sequence is a woman aged 30 to 39 with Graves' ophthalmopathy. The chain uses TRBV5-1 and TRBJ1-1; D is perhaps TRBD1 (6 bases). This CDR3 reads CASSSGRGEAFF. CDR3 bases: TGCGCCAGCAGCTCCGGCAGGGGCGAAGCTTTCTTT.